This is a list of T cell receptor beta chains from one sample in a study of blood T cells in healthy people across ages. TCRdb independently ran MiXCR on the 5' RACE reads; one entry per CDR3 protein. The sample has around 1.1 million distinct CDR3 sequences; 35% to 40% are singletons. The source material was blood. The source of these receptors is a man aged 18 to 29 in good health. CDR3s include the opening cysteine and the closing phenylalanine or tryptophan. Each record gives: CDR3 DNA, CDR3 protein, clone size, D gene, V gene, J gene. The D gene is left open where the match is weak. Part of the rows lack a size; the others show once, few, many or a class for expanded clones.

CDR3 DNA: TGCAGCGTTGTGCGATCGGGTGGAGAGACCCAGTACTTC; CDR3 protein: CSVVRSGGETQYF; clone size: many; D gene: .; V gene: TRBV29-1; J gene: TRBJ2-5
CDR3 DNA: TGCAGTGCTCTCGGGGGATCAGATGGCTACACCTTC; CDR3 protein: CSALGGSDGYTF; clone size: .; D gene: .; V gene: TRBV20-1; J gene: TRBJ1-2
CDR3 DNA: TGTGCCAGCAGTGTTGGAAGCACCATATATTTT; CDR3 protein: CASSVGSTIYF; clone size: .; D gene: .; V gene: TRBV2; J gene: TRBJ1-3
CDR3 DNA: TGTGCCAGCTCAATAGTGGAGGTACGCTCCTACAATGAGCAGTTCTTC; CDR3 protein: CASSIVEVRSYNEQFF; clone size: .; D gene: .; V gene: TRBV18; J gene: TRBJ2-1
CDR3 DNA: TGTGCCAGCAGTTTAGTGTCAGGTGCTTTCGGCTATGGCCACACCTTC; CDR3 protein: CASSLVSGAFGYGHTF; clone size: .; D gene: .; V gene: TRBV12-3/TRBV12-4; J gene: TRBJ1-2
CDR3 DNA: TGTGCCAGCAGCGTCATCGGGACAGGGAGCGAAAAACTGTTTTTT; CDR3 protein: CASSVIGTGSEKLFF; clone size: few; D gene: TRBD1; V gene: TRBV11-1; J gene: TRBJ1-4
CDR3 DNA: TGCAGTGCTAGAGACCGGGGGGGAGGTGAAAAACTGTTTTTT; CDR3 protein: CSARDRGGGEKLFF; clone size: few; D gene: .; V gene: TRBV20-1; J gene: TRBJ1-4
CDR3 DNA: TGTGCCAGCAGCCACTTTCAGGGGACCGGGGAGCTGTTTTTT; CDR3 protein: CASSHFQGTGELFF; clone size: .; D gene: .; V gene: TRBV4-2; J gene: TRBJ2-2
CDR3 DNA: TGTGCCAGCAGCCCCCGGACAGGGAAAAAGCATTTT; CDR3 protein: CASSPRTGKKHF; clone size: few; D gene: TRBD1; V gene: TRBV7-8; J gene: TRBJ1-5
CDR3 DNA: TGTGCCAGCAGAGAAGAGCCGGAAGCGAGACGCTCGGACACCAGGGAGCTGTTTTTT; CDR3 protein: CASREEPEARRSDTRELFF; clone size: once; D gene: .; V gene: TRBV21-1; J gene: TRBJ2-2